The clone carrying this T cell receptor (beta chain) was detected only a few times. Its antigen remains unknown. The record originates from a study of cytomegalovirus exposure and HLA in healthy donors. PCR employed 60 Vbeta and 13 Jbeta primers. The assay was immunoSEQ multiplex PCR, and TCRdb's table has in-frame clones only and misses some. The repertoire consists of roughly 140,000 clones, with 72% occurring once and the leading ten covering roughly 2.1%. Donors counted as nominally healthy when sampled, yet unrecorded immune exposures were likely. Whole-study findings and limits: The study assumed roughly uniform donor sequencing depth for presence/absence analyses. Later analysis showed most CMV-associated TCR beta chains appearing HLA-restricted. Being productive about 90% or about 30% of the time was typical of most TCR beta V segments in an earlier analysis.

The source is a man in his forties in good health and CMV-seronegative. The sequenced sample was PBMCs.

The DNA for the CDR3 is TGTGCCAGCAGCTTGTTAGCTACTAGCAATCAGCCCCAGCATTTT. This sequence encodes CASSLLATSNQPQHF. The chain combines TRBV5-6 with TRBJ1-5; no clear D. V dropped 1 base and J dropped 0 bases, with 8 bases sitting between them. CDR1 and CDR2 (germline): SGHDT, YYEEEE. The CDR3 has 15 amino acids.